These 24 T cell receptor beta chains came from one sample sequenced in a study of cytomegalovirus exposure and HLA in healthy donors. 60 Vbeta and 13 Jbeta primers were used in PCR. Profiled with immunoSEQ multiplex PCR; TCRdb holds only in-frame clones, not every one. The sample has approximately 170,000 clones, roughly 79% seen once. Sequencing was performed on PBMCs. These receptors all stem from a young woman in good health and CMV-seropositive.

The J gene is TRBJ2-3, the V gene TRBV19; 11 nucleotides align to TRBD2. The CDR3 spans 16 residues. Germline V gene lookup returns CDR1 LNHDA and CDR2 SQIVND (reference sequence). The ends lost 5 bases at V and 0 bases at J; junction bases unmatched: 4. The CDR3 region is CASSEPSGGSTDTQYF. CDR3 nucleotide sequence: TGTGCCAGTAGTGAGCCTAGCGGGGGGAGCACAGATACGCAGTATTTT.

In nucleotides, the CDR3 is TGTGCCAGCAGCGCGAGCCCCAGCACAGATACGCAGTATTTT. Translating it yields CASSASPSTDTQYF. V gene TRBV9 combines with J gene TRBJ2-3, with no clear D. The CDR3 is 14 residues long. Germline values: CDR1 SGDLS, CDR2 YYNGEE. Trimming stripped 3 bases from V and 0 bases from J, with 8 bases between.

The chain joins TRBV6-6 to TRBJ2-7; D ambiguous. There are 13 residues in the CDR3. The V end lost 2 bases, the J end lost 4 bases, and 9 bases lay between the germline ends. Germline V gene data show CDR1 as MNHNY and CDR2 as SVGAGI (reference sequence). The CDR3 bases are TGTGCCAGCAGTTACGGGCAGCTTTACGAGCAGTACTTC. The encoded protein is CASSYGQLYEQYF.

The chain carries TRBV6-5 and TRBJ1-2; D unresolved. V lost 0 bases to trimming and J lost 2 bases, with 13 bases between them. Germline-derived CDR1 and CDR2 are MNHEY and SVGAGI. This CDR3 has 16 residues. The CDR3 DNA sequence: TGTGCCAGCAGTTACTCTACACCACTATCCAACTATGGCTACACCTTC. Residues: CASSYSTPLSNYGYTF.

This clone was picked up a small number of times. This chain uses TRBV11-3 with TRBJ2-1, with 7 positions matching TRBD1. Germline CDR1 SGHNT, CDR2 YENEEA. The CDR3 is 14 residues long. The V segment lost 4 bases and the J segment 9 bases; nucleotides outside the gene matches: 9. In nucleotides, the CDR3 is TGTGCCAGCAGCTCTGGCAGGGGGTCGGGTGAGCAGTTCTTC. Translating it yields CASSSGRGSGEQFF.

The CDR3 spells CSVLATGTYYEQYF. As DNA, the CDR3 is TGCAGCGTCCTGGCGACAGGGACTTACTACGAGCAGTACTTC. The chain carries TRBV29-1 and TRBJ2-7, with D perhaps TRBD1 (7 bases). Per germline, CDR1 SQVTM and CDR2 ANQGSEA. The V and J ends lost 6 bases and 3 bases respectively, with 18 bases between them. CDR3 size: 14 residues.

This clone was found once. The chain combines TRBV28 with TRBJ1-5; 7 bases match TRBD1. V lost 0 bases to trimming and J lost 3 bases; unmatched junction nucleotides: 5. This CDR3 contains 16 residues. From germline, CDR1 is MDHEN and CDR2 SYDVKM. CDR3 loop: CASSLWTGSYNQPQHF. CDR3 DNA sequence: TGTGCCAGCAGTTTATGGACAGGGAGCTACAATCAGCCCCAGCATTTT.

This clone showed up just a few times. The chain joins TRBV4-3 to TRBJ1-2; D is perhaps TRBD1 (6 bases). Germline CDR1 and CDR2: LGHNA and YSLEER. The CDR3 is 18 amino acids. V was trimmed by 3 bases and J by 1 base, leaving 21 bases between them. The CDR3 nucleotides read TGCGCCAGCAGCCAGGTCGTATCACAAGGACAGCTTAACTATGGCTACACCTTC. Residues: CASSQVVSQGQLNYGYTF.

This clone was seen more than once but under ten times. V and J are TRBV21-1 and TRBJ1-4. TRBV21-1 is a pseudogene. The CDR3 has 15 residues. The CDR3 here is CASSKLTATNEKLFF. The CDR3 coding sequence is TGTGCCAGCAGCAAACTAACCGCGACTAATGAAAAACTGTTTTTT.

This rearrangement joins TRBV10-3 to TRBJ2-1; 7 bases agree with TRBD1. The germline V gene has CDR1 ENHRY and CDR2 SYGVKD. This CDR3 contains 12 residues. Trimming cost V 10 bases and J 7 bases; bases outside gene matches: 7. The CDR3 nucleotides are TGTGCCACCAGGGGGACACCTAATGAGCAGTTCTTC. This codes for CATRGTPNEQFF.

A remark on this clone: One end of the junction does not line up with germline, which may come from a read error. This chain joins TRBV7-9 and TRBJ2-7; TRBD1 matches 7 bases. The germline CDR1 and CDR2 sequences are SEHNR and FQNEAQ (reference sequence). The CDR3 contains 15 residues. CDR3 DNA: TGTTCCAGCAGCTTAACACAGGGGTCTAATTCAGGGCAGTACTTC. Translating it yields CSSSLTQGSNSGQYF.

The J gene is TRBJ1-1, the V gene TRBV6-4; maybe TRBD1 (5 bases). V was trimmed by 3 bases and J by 12 bases, leaving 29 bases between them. In germline, CDR1 is MRHNA, CDR2 SNTAGT. The CDR3 runs to 17 residues. The chain's CDR3 is CASSEVIGVAPDLRSFF. The CDR3 bases are TGTGCCAGCAGTGAGGTCATAGGGGTGGCCCCGGATTTGAGATCTTTCTTT.

The CDR3 reads CASSEFRGHGYTF. CDR3 nucleotide sequence: TGCGCCAGCAGTGAGTTCAGGGGGCATGGCTACACCTTC. This chain joins TRBV10-2 and TRBJ1-2, with 8 bases lining up with TRBD1. J was trimmed by 6 bases and V by 1 base; bases with no gene match: 1. Germline assignment: CDR1 WSHSY and CDR2 SAAADI. The CDR3 sequence is 13 residues long.

This chain links TRBV19 with TRBJ2-7; 8 bases fit TRBD1. The J segment lost 0 bases and the V segment lost 3 bases, leaving 7 bases of the junction unmatched. CDR1 and CDR2 from the germline V gene are LNHDA and SQIVND (reference sequence). The CDR3 length is 16 residues. The CDR3: CASSMTGAAGSYEQYF. The CDR3 DNA sequence: TGTGCCAGTAGTATGACAGGGGCGGCTGGCTCCTACGAGCAGTACTTC. Supplemented by reference TRBV19 and TRBJ2-7, the full variable domain reads DGGITQSPKYLFRKEGQNVTLSCEQNLNHDAMYWYRQDPGQGLRLIYYSQIVNDFQKGDIAEGYSVSREKKESFPLTVTSAQKNPTAFYLCASSMTGAAGSYEQYFGPGTRLTVT.

The chain recombines TRBV4-3 with TRBJ2-7; D unclear. CDR1 is LGHNA and CDR2 is YSLEER in the germline V gene. Trimming removed 0 bases at V and 6 bases at J, with 15 bases between. The CDR3 runs to 15 residues. CDR3 sequence (DNA): TGCGCCAGCAGCCAAGATACGCTGGGCGTGGGCGAGCAGTACTTC. Protein sequence: CASSQDTLGVGEQYF.

Concerning this clone: Other DNA sequences in the sample encode the same CDR3. The genes are TRBV28 and TRBJ1-2, with unresolved D. The CDR3 consists of 12 residues. Germline values: CDR1 MDHEN, CDR2 SYDVKM. Trimming stripped 5 bases from V and 4 bases from J, with 8 bases between. CDR3 amino acids: CASSLDSYGYTF. The CDR3 DNA sequence: TGTGCCAGCAGTCTTGATAGCTATGGCTACACCTTC.

CDR3 residues: CASAKTQGAQEKLFF. As DNA, the CDR3 is TGTGCCAGCGCAAAGACTCAGGGGGCGCAGGAAAAACTGTTTTTT. This chain links TRBV7-9 with TRBJ1-4; TRBD1 matches at 8 bases. V shed 8 bases and J 8 bases; nucleotides not matched to a gene: 13. The CDR3 spans 15 residues. Germline loops: CDR1 SEHNR, CDR2 FQNEAQ (reference sequence).

The chain has TRBV7-6 and TRBJ1-4, with a tentative D call TRBD1 (6 bases). Trimming pared 4 bases from V and 7 bases from J, leaving 13 bases between. Looked up from germline, CDR1 is SGHVS and CDR2 is FNYEAQ. This CDR3 region has 14 residues. The CDR3 region is CASSSPEDSEKLFF. The CDR3 DNA is TGTGCCAGCAGCTCACCCGAGGACAGTGAAAAACTGTTTTTT.

In this sample, this clone turned up a few times. CDR3 region: CASSQDRETQYF. The CDR3 region has the DNA TGCGCCAGCAGCCAAGATAGAGAGACCCAGTACTTC. J is TRBJ2-5 and V is TRBV4-3; D unclear. The CDR3 spans 12 residues. The germline V gene has CDR1 LGHNA and CDR2 YSLEER. V was trimmed by 0 bases and J by 4 bases, leaving 3 bases between them.

V is TRBV27 and J is TRBJ2-7; 7 nucleotides align to TRBD1. V lost 1 base to trimming and J lost 3 bases; unmatched junction nucleotides: 3. CDR1 MNHEY and CDR2 SMNVEV come from the germline V gene (reference sequence). The length of the CDR3 is 14 residues. This CDR3 is CASSLLGTDYEQYF. CDR3 nucleotide sequence: TGTGCCAGCAGTTTATTGGGGACAGACTACGAGCAGTACTTC.

In its sample, this clone was seen a few times. CDR3 sequence (DNA): TGTGCCAGCAGCTTAGATAGCTACAATGAGCAGTTCTTC. Its translation is CASSLDSYNEQFF. The rearrangement links TRBV11-3 to TRBJ2-1, with D unclear. Trimming removed 0 bases at V and 3 bases at J, with 3 bases between. The germline CDR1 and CDR2 sequences are SGHNT and YENEEA. CDR3 length: 13 residues.

The J gene is TRBJ1-1, the V gene TRBV15; D is undetermined. Looked up from germline, CDR1 is LNHNV and CDR2 is YYDKDF (reference sequence). The CDR3 covers 14 residues. V was shortened by 3 bases and J by 11 bases, with 19 bases between the two germline ends. The CDR3 DNA reads TGTGCCACCAGCAGGGGATGGGGAGGACTAGGGGCTTTCTTT. Amino acids: CATSRGWGGLGAFF.

V gene TRBV4-3 combines with J gene TRBJ1-2, with D tentatively TRBD1 (5 bases). Germline V gives CDR1 LGHNA, CDR2 YSLEER. V was cut by 1 base and J by 8 bases, with 23 bases left in between. The CDR3 is made up of 17 amino acids. The CDR3 region has the DNA TGCGCCAGCAGCCAAGGTGCGCCAGGGATTAGGGGTCAGGGCTACACCTTC. It codes for CASSQGAPGIRGQGYTF.

This chain links TRBV6-5 with TRBJ1-1; D not certain. Trimming removed 6 bases at V and 4 bases at J, with 12 bases between. The length of the CDR3 is 13 residues. Germline loops: CDR1 MNHEY, CDR2 SVGAGI. CDR3 amino acids: CASRYPGGTEAFF. CDR3 bases: TGTGCCAGCAGATACCCTGGAGGCACTGAAGCTTTCTTT.